The next 27 T cell receptor beta chains were all read from a single sample in a study of Tregs in tolerant kidney transplant recipients. Sequencing used immunoSEQ multiplex PCR; TCRdb keeps in-frame clones, though not all of them. The table lists around 120,000 clones, about 91% of them singletons, with approximately 0.59% in the top ten. Sequences were obtained from CD4+ T cells from blood. The source of these receptors is a human donor in good health.

V and J are TRBV30 and TRBJ2-1, with 10 bases identical to TRBD2. The J segment lost 6 bases and the V segment lost 8 bases, leaving 7 bases of the junction unmatched. There are 13 residues in the CDR3. Germline V CDR1 and CDR2: GTSNPN, SVGIG (reference sequence). The CDR3 sequence is CARTSGVVNEQFF. Here the CDR3 DNA reads TGTGCCCGAACTAGCGGGGTCGTCAATGAGCAGTTCTTC.

The V and J genes are TRBV19 and TRBJ2-2; D is ambiguous. Germline-derived CDR1 and CDR2 are LNHDA and SQIVND (reference sequence). This CDR3 contains 16 residues. V was cut by 6 bases and J by 5 bases, with 19 bases left in between. CDR3 DNA sequence: TGTGCCAGTAGCATCAAGACACCTTTCTTTACCGGGGAGCTGTTTTTT. This encodes CASSIKTPFFTGELFF.

The chain employs TRBV6-4 and TRBJ2-1, with D possibly matching TRBD2 (5 bases). Germline V gene data show CDR1 as MRHNA and CDR2 as SNTAGT. Between the trimmed V and J ends, which lost 4 bases and 6 bases, there was a span of 16 bases. The CDR3 contains 15 residues. The CDR3 nucleotides are TGTGCCAGCAGTGTTGAGGGCGGAATTCCCAATGAGCAGTTCTTC. It specifies CASSVEGGIPNEQFF.

This rearrangement joins TRBV5-4 to TRBJ2-2; the D call may be TRBD1 or TRBD2 (6 bases each). This CDR3 contains 15 residues. Trimming stripped 6 bases from V and 7 bases from J, with 19 bases between. Germline CDR1 is SGHNT and CDR2 is YYREEE (reference sequence). The CDR3 here is CASNKGGSGYGELFF. In DNA form, the CDR3 reads TGTGCCAGCAACAAAGGGGGGAGCGGTTACGGGGAGCTGTTTTTT.

This chain connects TRBV7-8 to TRBJ2-5; no clear D. The CDR3 spans 13 residues. Deletions cut 5 bases from V and 2 bases from J, with 9 bases between. The germline CDR1 and CDR2 sequences are SGHVS and FQNEAQ. CDR3 residues: CASSPLPQETQYF. The CDR3 DNA reads TGTGCCAGCAGCCCCCTCCCTCAAGAGACCCAGTACTTC.

The rearrangement uses TRBV4-2 and TRBJ2-3; TRBD2 matches at 12 bases. CDR3 size: 18 residues. Germline values: CDR1 LGHNA, CDR2 YNFKEQ. After removal of 1 base from V and 5 bases from J, the junction contained 10 bases not matched to a gene. CDR3 amino acids: CASSQVGPSGRAEDTQYF. The CDR3 DNA is TGTGCCAGCAGCCAAGTGGGTCCTAGCGGGAGGGCCGAAGATACGCAGTATTTT.

This chain links TRBV19 with TRBJ2-5; the match to TRBD1 covers 12 bases. Losses at the gene ends were 3 bases for V and 2 bases for J; bases not matched to a gene: 16. CDR1 and CDR2 (germline): LNHDA, SQIVND (reference sequence). This CDR3 region has 20 residues. In DNA, the CDR3 is TGTGCCAGTAGTATTATCCCGGGACAGGGGGCCCGAAGGGTTCAAGAGACCCAGTACTTC. Translating it yields CASSIIPGQGARRVQETQYF.

This sequence joins TRBV2 and TRBJ2-5; TRBD2 matches at 11 bases. Germline assignment: CDR1 SNHLY and CDR2 FYNNEI. The V segment lost 6 bases and the J segment 1 base; nucleotides outside the gene matches: 16. There are 19 residues in the CDR3. The CDR3: CASRAILSGRAGIQETQYF. In DNA, the CDR3 is TGTGCCAGCAGAGCTATCCTTAGCGGGAGGGCCGGGATCCAAGAGACCCAGTACTTC.

This chain connects TRBV7-2 to TRBJ1-5; D ambiguous. The CDR3 sequence is 16 residues long. V was cut by 3 bases and J by 1 base, with 13 bases left in between. The germline CDR1 and CDR2 sequences are SGHTA and FQGNSA. CDR3 DNA sequence: TGTGCCAGCAGCTTCCTAGTGGGAGGCAGCAATCAGCCCCAGCATTTT. Translated, it gives CASSFLVGGSNQPQHF.

The chain joins TRBV18 to TRBJ2-7; 11 bases are a match to TRBD1. The CDR3 has 13 amino acids. Trimming at V came to 5 bases and at J to 6 bases, leaving 3 bases not matched to a gene. Per the germline V gene, CDR1 is KGHSH and CDR2 is LQKENI. The CDR3, as DNA: TGTGCCAGCTCAAAGGACAGGGGGCTCGAGCAGTACTTC. This sequence encodes CASSKDRGLEQYF.

V and J are TRBV5-6 and TRBJ2-7; no clear D gene. The length of the CDR3 is 14 residues. The germline V gene encodes CDR1 SGHDT and CDR2 YYEEEE. Trimming took off 2 bases at V and 4 bases at J, with 13 bases between the two ends. The CDR3 region is CASSFRRGKYEQYF. The CDR3 nucleotides are TGTGCCAGCAGCTTCAGACGTGGGAAATACGAGCAGTACTTC.

The chain carries TRBV11-2 and TRBJ2-7; 7 bases are a match to TRBD1. Trimming at V came to 4 bases and at J to 3 bases, leaving 9 bases not matched to a gene. This CDR3 spans 15 amino acids. Germline V lookup: CDR1 SGHAT, CDR2 FQNNGV. The CDR3 nucleotides read TGTGCCAGCAGCTCCCCTCGACAGGGTAGCTACGAGCAGTACTTC. This codes for CASSSPRQGSYEQYF.

This clone has a handful of counts. This chain uses TRBV29-1 with TRBJ1-3; D gene ambiguous. The germline V gene has CDR1 SQVTM and CDR2 ANQGSEA. The CDR3 loop spans 12 amino acids. The V end was cut by 3 bases, the J end by 7 bases, with 10 bases between. DNA for the CDR3: TGCAGCGTTGATTCAGGACCGAACACCATATATTTT. Amino acid sequence: CSVDSGPNTIYF.

The CDR3 sequence is CASSIRGQEPNEQFF. Written as DNA, the CDR3 is TGTGCCAGTAGTATAAGAGGACAGGAACCCAATGAGCAGTTCTTC. The chain couples TRBV19 to TRBJ2-1, with 7 nucleotides matching TRBD1. V gave up 2 bases and J gave up 6 bases; unmatched junction bases: 7. The germline V gene encodes CDR1 LNHDA and CDR2 SQIVND (reference sequence). This CDR3 region has 15 residues.

This clone occurred once. The V gene is TRBV21-1, the J gene TRBJ1-3. TRBV21-1 is assigned pseudogene status. The CDR3 contains 16 residues. CDR3 sequence: CASSKGGGGVGNTIYF. CDR3 in DNA: TGTGCCAGCAGCAAAGGTGGCGGGGGGGTTGGAAACACCATATATTTT.

This chain connects TRBV13 to TRBJ2-2, with 15 bases aligning to TRBD2. The ends lost 7 bases at V and 0 bases at J; junction bases unmatched: 6. CDR3 length equals 18 residues. Germline V lookup: CDR1 PRHDT, CDR2 FYEKMQ (reference sequence). CDR3 bases: TGTGCCAGCACTTTAGGACTAGCGGGAGGGACGAACACCGGGGAGCTGTTTTTT. It codes for CASTLGLAGGTNTGELFF.

The chain joins TRBV2 to TRBJ1-5; 8 positions agree with TRBD1. Trimming at V came to 6 bases and at J to 5 bases, leaving 6 bases not matched to a gene. Germline values: CDR1 SNHLY, CDR2 FYNNEI. The CDR3 contains 14 residues. CDR3 residues: CASSEQGGDQPQHF. The CDR3 DNA is TGTGCCAGCAGCGAACAGGGGGGGGATCAGCCCCAGCATTTT.

The chain couples TRBV28 to TRBJ1-2; 12 bases agree with TRBD1. Germline lookup yields CDR1 MDHEN and CDR2 SYDVKM. This CDR3 has 16 residues. V was clipped by 2 bases and J by 5 bases; unmatched bases: 6. In DNA, the CDR3 is TGTGCCAGCAGTTTAGGGACAGGGGGCCTTTGGTATGGCTACACCTTC. Its protein is CASSLGTGGLWYGYTF.

V usage is TRBV2 and J usage is TRBJ2-7, with 9 bases identical to TRBD1. Looked up from germline, CDR1 is SNHLY and CDR2 is FYNNEI. The trim removed 6 bases at V and 2 bases at J, leaving 5 bases unmatched. The CDR3 is 14 amino acids. CDR3 region: CASRQDRGPYEQYF. In nucleotides, the CDR3 is TGTGCCAGCAGGCAGGACAGGGGCCCCTACGAGCAGTACTTC.

This sequence joins TRBV18 and TRBJ2-7; maybe TRBD1 (6 bases). V gave up 5 bases and J gave up 6 bases, with 14 bases separating them. CDR1 is KGHSH, CDR2 LQKENI, per germline. The CDR3 spans 13 residues. CDR3 nucleotides: TGTGCCAGCTCATCGAGACAGGCCATCGAGCAGTACTTC. Encoded protein: CASSSRQAIEQYF.

This chain connects TRBV7-9 to TRBJ2-7, with D tentatively TRBD1 or TRBD2 (5 bases each). Trimming took off 4 bases at V and 2 bases at J, with 21 bases between the two ends. CDR3 length equals 17 residues. Germline V CDR1 and CDR2: SEHNR, FQNEAQ (reference sequence). The CDR3 coding sequence is TGTGCCAGCAGCTCCCTCGGGGCAGGGCGTATGGCCTACGAGCAGTACTTC. Encoded protein: CASSSLGAGRMAYEQYF.

The chain employs TRBV6-5 and TRBJ1-5, with 11 bases lining up with TRBD1. After removal of 6 bases from V and 7 bases from J, the junction contained 8 bases not matched to a gene. The CDR3 sequence is 15 residues long. The germline CDR1 and CDR2 sequences are MNHEY and SVGAGI. CDR3 DNA sequence: TGTGCCAGCAGGGGGACAGGGGGGTGGGGACAGCCCCAGCATTTT. This encodes CASRGTGGWGQPQHF.

The chain joins TRBV6-6 to TRBJ2-6; no clear D gene. From germline, CDR1 is MNHNY and CDR2 SVGAGI (reference sequence). The CDR3 sequence is 13 residues long. Deletions cut 5 bases from V and 3 bases from J, with 5 bases between. The CDR3 spells CASSLSGANVLTF. Here the CDR3 DNA reads TGTGCCAGCAGTCTAAGTGGGGCCAACGTCCTGACTTTC.

The J gene is TRBJ2-4, the V gene TRBV30; D possibly uses TRBD1 or TRBD2 (5 bases each). CDR3 length: 15 residues. CDR1 GTSNPN and CDR2 SVGIG come from the germline V gene (reference sequence). V gave up 0 bases and J gave up 4 bases, with 13 bases separating them. The CDR3 bases are TGTGCCTGGAGTGTACACCGGGACGGAAAAAACATTCAGTACTTC. Its translation: CAWSVHRDGKNIQYF.

The chain joins TRBV19 to TRBJ1-1; TRBD1 agrees at 10 bases. With 6 bases clipped from V and 10 bases from J, the junction kept 5 bases outside the gene matches. CDR1 is LNHDA, CDR2 SQIVND, per germline (reference sequence). The CDR3 length is 12 residues. The CDR3 sequence is CASRPRQGAAFF. The CDR3 nucleotides are TGTGCCAGTAGACCCAGACAGGGGGCAGCTTTCTTT.

The V and J genes are TRBV18 and TRBJ2-2; D gene unclear. CDR3 size: 14 residues. V was shortened by 4 bases and J by 1 base, with 7 bases between the two germline ends. Germline CDR1 and CDR2: KGHSH and LQKENI. The CDR3 sequence: CASSQLGNTGELFF. In DNA form, the CDR3 reads TGTGCCAGCTCACAGTTGGGGAACACCGGGGAGCTGTTTTTT.

The chain employs TRBV10-2 and TRBJ2-5; D not resolved. The CDR3 is made up of 14 amino acids. V was cut by 2 bases and J by 7 bases, with 14 bases left in between. Germline CDR1 is WSHSY and CDR2 is SAAADI. The CDR3 DNA reads as TGCGCCAGCAGTGAGAGGTTGGGATGGGGGACCCAGTACTTC. The encoded protein is CASSERLGWGTQYF.